What follows describes a single T cell receptor beta chain. No antigen is known for it. This record comes from a study of T cell responses to AZD1222 COVID-19 vaccine. Regarding the study as a whole: There were mostly white British donors and more females than males, and clonal diversity was possibly underestimated. Baseline testing showed seropositivity in only a handful of AZD1222 recipients.

Sequencing was performed with immunoSEQ multiplex PCR; in TCRdb, only in-frame clones are kept and a portion is missing. The data contain approximately 200,000 clones, 87% of them singletons. This CDR3 contains 19 residues. Per the germline V gene, CDR1 is SQVTM and CDR2 is ANQGSEA. V lost 4 bases and J 1 base, leaving 28 bases between the germline ends. Sequenced here: peripheral blood, sampled on day 0 of MenACWY control vaccination. The sequence came from an adult in good health. The chain combines TRBV29-1 with TRBJ1-1, with unresolved D. CDR3 DNA: TGCAGCGTTGGAATCGGTTTGCGGGCGGGAACGGCTAAGAACACTGAAGCTTTCTTT. This encodes CSVGIGLRAGTAKNTEAFF.